This T cell receptor (beta chain) was observed in a study of blood T cell repertoires in COVID-19. Only in-frame clones appear in the TCRdb table, and some are missing; sequencing was by immunoSEQ multiplex PCR. The sample records about 300,000 clones, around 86% being singletons. Sequences were obtained from PBMCs or T cells enriched from blood (not recorded which). The origin of this receptor is a man aged 25 to 40 who had recovered from COVID-19.

The DNA for the CDR3 is TGTGCCAGCAGCCAAGGTATAACAGCCTATGGCTACACCTTC. As protein: CASSQGITAYGYTF. The J gene is TRBJ1-2, the V gene TRBV3-1 (or the pseudogene TRBV3-2), with D unclear. The V and J ends lost 1 base and 4 bases respectively, with 10 bases between them. There are 14 residues in the CDR3. Germline CDR1 LGHDT, CDR2 YNNKEL (reference sequence).